This TCR beta chain emerged from a study of radiotherapy plus CTLA-4 blockade in lung cancer. Study details: Objective response was observed in roughly 20% of patients, and disease control in about 30%. The study's findings and limits: Dynamics of early blood T cell clones, together with interferon-beta, were reportedly the best predictors of response.

Measured with immunoSEQ multiplex PCR; TCRdb has only the in-frame clones, and not every one. The sample lists roughly 100,000 clones, 80% to 85% occurring once. With respect to this clone: The antigen is undetermined.

The CDR3 contains 13 residues. The V gene's germline CDR1 is LNHDA and CDR2 SQIVND (reference sequence). V lost 9 bases and J lost 0, with 9 bases in between. The sample in question was peripheral blood, obtained from a patient treated with radiotherapy plus ipilimumab. The chain is built from TRBV19 and TRBJ2-4, with no clear D. The sequence derives from a human donor with non-small cell lung cancer that progressed on radiotherapy plus ipilimumab. The CDR3 DNA reads TGTGCCAGCCGAAGTCTAGCCAAAAACATTCAGTACTTC. Protein product: CASRSLAKNIQYF.